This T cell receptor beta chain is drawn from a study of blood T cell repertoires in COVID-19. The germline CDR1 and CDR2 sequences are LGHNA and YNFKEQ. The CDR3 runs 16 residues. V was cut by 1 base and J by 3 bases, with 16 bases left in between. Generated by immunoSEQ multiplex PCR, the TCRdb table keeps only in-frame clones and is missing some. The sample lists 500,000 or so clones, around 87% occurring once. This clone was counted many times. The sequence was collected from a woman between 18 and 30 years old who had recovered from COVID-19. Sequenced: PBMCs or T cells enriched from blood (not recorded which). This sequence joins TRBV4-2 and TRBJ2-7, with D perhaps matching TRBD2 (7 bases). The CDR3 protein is CASSQGKGGAGYEQYF. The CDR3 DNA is TGTGCCAGCAGCCAAGGAAAAGGGGGGGCAGGCTACGAGCAGTACTTC.